The T cell receptor beta chain described here comes from a study of T cells in Graves' hyperthyroidism and ophthalmopathy. Study background: Initial diagnosis, before any treatment, was when peripheral blood was collected. General study points: Most thyroid clonotypes with frequency above 0.001 were detected in blood.

From RNA transcripts, TCR beta CDR3 regions were amplified. The HTBI primer set served for first-round RT-PCR of the TCR CDR3. MiXCR, run by TCRdb on the multiplex PCR reads, gives a single entry per CDR3 protein. The sample has 270,000 or so distinct CDR3 sequences, roughly 15% seen once; the top ten hold more than 30%. This CDR3 contains 14 residues. Germline assignment: CDR1 SNHLY and CDR2 FYNNEI. V was pared by 4 bases and J by 9 bases, with 9 bases of the junction left unmatched. Exclusion of patients followed from uncontrolled infection, other autoimmune disease, pregnancy or lactation. The blood sample predates any ophthalmopathy symptoms, coming from first hyperthyroidism diagnosis. Of note for this clonotype: Its specificity is not known. This may be a read error: a much more frequent sequence differs by one nucleotide.

The chain employs TRBV2 and TRBJ2-1, with 7 bases identical to TRBD2. This receptor was obtained from a woman between 45 and 60 years old with Graves' hyperthyroidism that later progressed to Graves' ophthalmopathy. Sequencing was carried out using blood. The CDR3 here is CASSVTRASGEQFF. CDR3 nucleotides: TGTGCCAGCAGTGTTACCCGGGCTAGCGGTGAGCAGTTCTTC.